The entry below gives a single T cell receptor beta chain sequence along with its context. No antigen is known for it. This CDR3 region has 15 residues. The germline V gene has CDR1 ENHRY and CDR2 SYGVKD. V lost 0 bases to trimming and J lost 4 bases, with 11 bases between them. The protocol was immunoSEQ multiplex PCR, while the TCRdb copy is restricted to in-frame clones and leaves out a portion. In the table there are some 29,000 clones, roughly four fifths of which are singletons. This entry belongs to a study of lymphopenia after photon versus proton radiotherapy. The study, taken as a whole, reports: Oligoclonal CD8+ Temra expansion after nadir drove photon patients' diversity drop. Only patients who died were analyzed for survival; proton advantage is unproven.

The rearrangement uses TRBV10-3 and TRBJ2-3; D not certain. Sequenced material: peripheral blood, taken from a patient treated with photon-based radiotherapy. This clonotype was obtained from a man aged 50-60 years with gastric cancer. CDR3 bases: TGTGCCATCAGTGAGTCCTGGGAAGGTCCAGATACGCAGTATTTT. Protein: CAISESWEGPDTQYF.